This T cell receptor (beta chain) is drawn from a study of blood T cell repertoires in COVID-19. In the original processing: Reference gene primer amplification yielded estimated nucleated cell counts. Libraries were prepared by immunoSEQ multiplex PCR; TCRdb keeps only in-frame clonotypes and omits some of them. The V and J calls and clone size are taken from that table; D and trimming were inferred from the DNA. Seen here are 150,000 to 200,000 clones, approximately 84% observed once, and the top ten hold under 3.5%. Sequencing was carried out using peripheral blood. This TCR came from an elderly woman with COVID-19, enrolled during active disease.

Here the CDR3 reads CASSEAPGYQETQYF. CDR3 DNA: TGTGCCAGCAGTGAAGCCCCCGGGTACCAAGAGACCCAGTACTTC. This chain uses TRBV6-1 with TRBJ2-5; D is unresolved. Germline V lookup: CDR1 MNHNS, CDR2 SASEGT. This CDR3 is 15 amino acids long. V lost 0 bases, J lost 0 bases, and 8 bases lay in between.